The clone carrying this TCR beta chain has just one count. What it recognizes is unknown. PBMCs were derived from roughly 10 ml fresh peripheral blood. The sample originates from a study of T cells in Graves' hyperthyroidism and ophthalmopathy. Across the study: At initial diagnosis, before any treatment had begun, peripheral blood was obtained. Findings and caveats of the study: Ophthalmopathy was identified by the model a median roughly six months ahead of onset. Blood also carried most thyroid clonotypes expanded above 0.001.

The CDR3 is 12 amino acids. CDR1 and CDR2 from the germline V gene are MDHEN and SYDVKM. Trimming removed 6 bases at V and 7 bases at J, with 13 bases between. Using RNA transcripts as the source, TCR beta CDR3 regions were amplified. The HTBI primer set served for first-round RT-PCR of the TCR CDR3. Each CDR3 protein gets one entry after TCRdb re-called the multiplex PCR reads with MiXCR. The data contain about half a million distinct CDR3 sequences, 15% to 20% of them seen just once; the ten biggest clones take up 47%. The V gene is TRBV28, the J gene TRBJ2-7, with TRBD2 as a possible D gene (6 bases). The sequence derives from a man aged 35 to 55 with Graves' ophthalmopathy. Sequenced: blood. In DNA, the CDR3 is TGTGCCAGCAGCGGAGGGCTGAGGGAGCAGTACTTC. It translates to CASSGGLREQYF.